This T cell receptor (beta chain) was sequenced in a study of cytomegalovirus exposure and HLA in healthy donors. With 4 bases clipped from V and 0 bases from J, the junction kept 6 bases outside the gene matches. The CDR3 is made up of 16 amino acids. Germline V gene data show CDR1 as WNHNN and CDR2 as SYGVQD (reference sequence). The PCR employed 60 Vbeta primers together with 13 Jbeta primers. TCRdb's copy holds only in-frame clones and misses some; the assay was immunoSEQ multiplex PCR. The ten top clones account for around 1.1%, within a sample of 200,000 to 250,000 clones. This TCR derives from a girl aged 2-10 years in good health and CMV-seropositive. Sequences were obtained from PBMCs. The chain couples TRBV10-1 to TRBJ2-1; 7 bases map to TRBD2. CDR3 region: CASSGEGKGSYNEQFF. CDR3 coding DNA: TGCGCCAGCAGTGGGGAGGGGAAAGGCTCCTACAATGAGCAGTTCTTC.